The table lists the clone carrying this T cell receptor beta chain with a count of one. This sample is part of a study of early stage breast cancer tumors. Germline V gene data show CDR1 as SEHNR and CDR2 as FQNEAQ (reference sequence). This CDR3 is 15 amino acids long. The trim removed 3 bases at V and 5 bases at J, leaving 9 bases unmatched. The assay was immunoSEQ multiplex PCR, and TCRdb's table has in-frame clones only and misses some. The data hold about 51,000 clones, with 78% observed a single time. This chain uses TRBV7-9 with TRBJ2-5, with TRBD2 matching 7 bases. The sequenced sample consisted of blood. The TCR comes from a person aged 40-50 years with breast cancer. The CDR3 here is CASSLGGSGGETQYF. The DNA for the CDR3 is TGTGCCAGCAGCTTGGGAGGGAGTGGAGGTGAGACCCAGTACTTC.